Listed here are 30 T cell receptor beta chains from one sample, sequenced in a study of beta chain features in type 1 diabetes. The entirety of the isolated RNA underwent reverse transcription, so expressed TCRB transcripts were sequenced. Repertoires were generated with immunoSEQ multiplex PCR, while TCRdb's copy carries only in-frame clones and drops some. In the table there are under 400,000 clones, around 13% of which are singletons. Sequencing was carried out using central memory CD4+ T cells from blood. The source is a man in his thirties or forties in good health.

The chain has TRBV27 and TRBJ1-2, with 7 bases identical to TRBD1. Germline-derived CDR1 and CDR2 are MNHEY and SMNVEV (reference sequence). This CDR3 region has 14 residues. J was trimmed by 5 bases and V by 5 bases; bases with no gene match: 8. The DNA for the CDR3 is TGTGCCAGCAGTCCCCGGACAGGCCCGTATGGCTACACCTTC. This translates into CASSPRTGPYGYTF.

This clone was seen more than once but under ten times. This chain connects TRBV7-9 to TRBJ2-5, with TRBD1 matching over 8 bases. The length of the CDR3 is 15 residues. V dropped 3 bases and J dropped 4; count of bases not matched to a gene: 7. Germline V gives CDR1 SEHNR, CDR2 FQNEAQ (reference sequence). The CDR3 protein is CASSFVTGGTETQYF. The CDR3 region has the DNA TGTGCCAGCAGCTTTGTTACAGGGGGTACAGAGACCCAGTACTTC.

The sample holds a few counts of this clone. The chain joins TRBV28 to TRBJ1-4; TRBD1 matches at 8 bases. Per germline, CDR1 MDHEN and CDR2 SYDVKM. The V and J ends lost 3 bases and 8 bases, in that order; junction bases with no gene match: 5. The CDR3 is 14 amino acids. The CDR3 DNA is TGTGCCAGCAGTTTCAGGGGGCGCGGGGAAAAACTGTTTTTT. This sequence encodes CASSFRGRGEKLFF.

The V gene is TRBV7-3, the J gene TRBJ2-3, with 11 bases identical to TRBD1. The CDR3 loop spans 18 amino acids. Germline values: CDR1 SGHTA, CDR2 FQGTGA. Unmatched junction bases numbered 11, after V lost 5 bases and J lost 1 base. CDR3 DNA sequence: TGTGCCAGCAGCCTTGGACAGGGGGCCCGAAGGCGCACAGATACGCAGTATTTT. Translated: CASSLGQGARRRTDTQYF.

This clone was counted a few times. V and J are TRBV5-1 and TRBJ1-1, with TRBD1 as a possible D gene (6 bases). The CDR3 contains 11 residues. V lost 4 bases and J lost 11, with 12 bases in between. The germline V gene has CDR1 SGHRS and CDR2 YFSETQ. In nucleotides, the CDR3 is TGCGCCAGCAGCGCCACAGGGTTCGCTTTCTTT. It is translated as CASSATGFAFF.

This clone appeared a few times. This chain joins TRBV6-6 and TRBJ2-2; tentatively, D is TRBD1 (6 bases). Germline V CDR1 and CDR2: MNHNY, SVGAGI (reference sequence). V lost 6 bases to trimming and J lost 11 bases, with 19 bases between them. The CDR3 has 14 amino acids. CDR3 bases: TGTGCCAGCAGCCCCCGGGACACGGATGTCGAGCTGTTTTTT. This sequence encodes CASSPRDTDVELFF.

This clone was recorded many times. The chain joins TRBV4-3 to TRBJ2-1, with a weak D call TRBD2 (7 bases). Germline CDR1 reads LGHNA; CDR2 reads YSLEER. V was clipped by 0 bases and J by 4 bases, with 16 bases between them. The length of the CDR3 is 17 residues. CDR3 coding DNA: TGCGCCAGCAGCCAAGATACATCGGAGGGGGGGTACAATGAGCAGTTCTTC. Translated: CASSQDTSEGGYNEQFF.

This clone was seen more than once but under ten times. The chain combines TRBV2 with TRBJ1-1; 10 bases are shared with TRBD1. CDR3 length: 18 residues. V trimming: 6 bases; J trimming: 4 bases; junction bases outside the gene matches: 17. The germline gives CDR1 SNHLY, CDR2 FYNNEI. For the CDR3, the DNA is TGTGCCAGCAGCTTACGAACAACCGGGACAGGGGAGGTCACTGAAGCTTTCTTT. Protein product: CASSLRTTGTGEVTEAFF.

The chain carries TRBV11-1 and TRBJ2-1; no firm D call. Trimming removed 2 bases from V and 7 bases from J, with 6 bases in between. The CDR3 runs to 12 residues. Germline lookup yields CDR1 SGHAT and CDR2 FQDESV (reference sequence). The CDR3 here is CASSLTANEQFF. The CDR3 DNA sequence: TGTGCCAGCAGCTTAACGGCAAATGAGCAGTTCTTC.

This clone came up a few times. This chain connects TRBV29-1 to TRBJ2-1, with 8 nucleotides matching TRBD1. The CDR3 is 13 amino acids. Trimming cost V 3 bases and J 8 bases; bases outside gene matches: 6. Germline CDR1 SQVTM, CDR2 ANQGSEA. This chain's CDR3 is CSVDSGQDDEQFF. CDR3 nucleotides: TGCAGCGTTGATTCGGGACAGGATGATGAGCAGTTCTTC.

This clone showed up just a few times. The gene calls are TRBV7-2 and TRBJ1-1; D gene unclear. Trimming took 7 bases from V and 2 from J, leaving 11 bases between them. The CDR3 is made up of 13 amino acids. From germline, CDR1 is SGHTA and CDR2 FQGNSA. CDR3 sequence reads: CASTVRVNTEAFF. In nucleotides, the CDR3 is TGTGCCAGCACAGTCCGAGTCAACACTGAAGCTTTCTTT.

DNA for the CDR3: TGTGCCAGCAGCTTGTTAGGGGGGGAAAATCAGCCCCAGCATTTT. It translates to CASSLLGGENQPQHF. This rearrangement joins TRBV5-6 to TRBJ1-5, with D maybe TRBD1 (6 bases). The CDR3 consists of 15 residues. V was pared by 1 base and J by 4 bases, with 12 bases between. Germline loops: CDR1 SGHDT, CDR2 YYEEEE.

This chain connects TRBV19 to TRBJ2-6; either TRBD1 or TRBD2 may fit D (5 bases each). The CDR3 length is 14 residues. V was pared by 7 bases and J by 5 bases, with 12 bases between. CDR1 is LNHDA and CDR2 is SQIVND in the germline V gene (reference sequence). The CDR3 nucleotides read TGTGCCAGTACCCGGGACCCGAGGGCCAACGTCCTGACTTTC. Translation: CASTRDPRANVLTF.

This rearrangement joins TRBV5-6 to TRBJ1-5; 8 bases are a match to TRBD1. The CDR3 is 15 amino acids. V trimming: 2 bases; J trimming: 6 bases; junction bases outside the gene matches: 7. Germline CDR1 is SGHDT and CDR2 is YYEEEE. The CDR3 is CASSLGQGRIQPQHF. CDR3 coding DNA: TGTGCCAGCAGCTTAGGACAGGGTAGGATTCAGCCCCAGCATTTT.

The chain combines TRBV5-8 with TRBJ1-2; 7 nucleotides match TRBD1. The CDR3 extends over 14 amino acids. CDR1 is SGHTS, CDR2 YDEGEE, per germline. The trim removed 4 bases at V and 4 bases at J, leaving 7 bases unmatched. The CDR3 region has the DNA TGTGCCAGCAGCACGACAGGGAGAATCTATGGCTACACCTTC. It translates to CASSTTGRIYGYTF.

This clone occurred many times. This chain connects TRBV7-8 to TRBJ1-2; TRBD1 is a possible D gene (5 bases). Germline loops: CDR1 SGHVS, CDR2 FQNEAQ. V lost 5 bases, J lost 4 bases, and 14 bases lay in between. The CDR3 extends over 14 amino acids. DNA of the CDR3: TGTGCCAGCAGCCCCGGACACAGCGGCTATGGCTACACCTTC. Protein sequence: CASSPGHSGYGYTF.

This sequence joins TRBV7-2 and TRBJ2-3; D unclear. The CDR3 spans 15 residues. V was cut by 4 bases and J by 1 base, with 12 bases left in between. Germline V CDR1 and CDR2: SGHTA, FQGNSA. This chain's CDR3 is CASSYRAAGTDTQYF. In DNA, the CDR3 is TGTGCCAGCAGCTATAGGGCCGCGGGCACAGATACGCAGTATTTT. Together with reference TRBV7-2 and TRBJ2-3, the CDR3 gives the full variable domain: GAGVSQSPSNKVTEKGKDVELRCDPISGHTALYWYRQSLGQGLEFLIYFQGNSAPDKSGLPSDRFSAERTGGSVSTLTIQRTQQEDSAVYLCASSYRAAGTDTQYFGPGTRLTVL.

The table lists this clone with a few counts. This same CDR3 is encoded by further DNA sequences in the sample. The V call is TRBV29-1, the J call TRBJ2-5, with TRBD2 as a possible D gene (5 bases). The V gene's germline CDR1 is SQVTM and CDR2 ANQGSEA. V was pared by 0 bases and J by 5 bases, with 7 bases between. CDR3 size: 12 residues. This CDR3 reads CSVEERGETQYF. Here the CDR3 DNA reads TGCAGCGTTGAAGAAAGAGGGGAGACCCAGTACTTC.

This clone is a singleton in its sample. The chain employs TRBV11-3 and TRBJ2-2, with 8 bases that match TRBD2. In germline, CDR1 is SGHNT, CDR2 YENEEA. The CDR3 spans 14 residues. The V gene end was trimmed by 3 bases and the J gene end by 5 bases; junction bases not matched to a gene: 2. CDR3: CASSFSGSTGELFF. DNA of the CDR3: TGTGCCAGCAGCTTCAGCGGGAGTACCGGGGAGCTGTTTTTT. The entire variable domain, with the rest obtained from reference TRBV11-3 and TRBJ2-2, is as follows: EAGVVQSPRYKIIEKKQPVAFWCNPISGHNTLYWYLQNLGQGPELLIRYENEEAVDDSQLPKDRFSAERLKGVDSTLKIQPAELGDSAVYLCASSFSGSTGELFFGEGSRLTVL.

The chain carries TRBV20-1 and TRBJ1-4; D gene uncertain. The CDR3 runs 11 residues. Germline V gene sequence: CDR1 DFQATT, CDR2 SNEGSKA (reference sequence). With 5 bases removed from V and 7 bases from J, the gap between germline ends came to 8 bases. In DNA, the CDR3 is TGCAGTGCTCTTTTTGGTGAAAAACTGTTTTTT. Amino acids: CSALFGEKLFF.

The gene calls are TRBV28 and TRBJ1-2; D may be TRBD1 (6 bases). This CDR3 is 13 amino acids long. Germline V gives CDR1 MDHEN, CDR2 SYDVKM. V shed 5 bases and J shed 5 bases, with 12 bases lying between them. CDR3 bases: TGTGCCAGCAGTCGGACAGACTCATATGGCTACACCTTC. As protein: CASSRTDSYGYTF.

This clone was seen more than once but under ten times. J is TRBJ1-6 and V is TRBV4-3; D is ambiguous. CDR1 is LGHNA and CDR2 is YSLEER in the germline V gene. This CDR3 spans 15 amino acids. V lost 0 bases to trimming and J lost 6 bases, with 9 bases between them. The CDR3: CASSQDTNVNSPLHF. The CDR3 DNA reads TGCGCCAGCAGCCAAGACACAAACGTTAATTCACCCCTCCACTTT.

This clone appeared many times. This chain connects TRBV4-1 to TRBJ1-2; D gene unclear. Germline CDR1 reads MGHRA; CDR2 reads YSYEKL. The CDR3 covers 15 residues. Trimming stripped 0 bases from V and 7 bases from J, with 15 bases between. CDR3 sequence (DNA): TGCGCCAGCAGCCAAGAATACCGGGCCTTAGCTGGCTACACCTTC. Protein product: CASSQEYRALAGYTF.

This clone was found a few times. This rearrangement joins TRBV28 to TRBJ1-5, with D possibly being TRBD1 (5 bases). Germline V gene lookup returns CDR1 MDHEN and CDR2 SYDVKM. Trimming cost V 7 bases and J 6 bases, with 19 bases left between them. The CDR3 has 15 residues. In nucleotides, the CDR3 is TGTGCCAGCAAGGGACCCTCAACCATGAGTCAGCCCCAGCATTTT. It is translated as CASKGPSTMSQPQHF.

This clone was recorded a few times. The chain links TRBV14 to TRBJ2-3; 13 bases align to TRBD2. V gave up 1 base and J gave up 4 bases; unmatched junction bases: 11. Looked up from germline, CDR1 is SGHDN and CDR2 is FVKESK. This CDR3 region has 19 residues. This CDR3 reads CASSQGLAGGFGNADTQYF. CDR3 DNA sequence: TGTGCCAGCAGCCAAGGACTAGCGGGAGGTTTTGGAAATGCAGATACGCAGTATTTT.

This chain connects TRBV14 to TRBJ1-6; D is unresolved. Per germline, CDR1 SGHDN and CDR2 FVKESK. CDR3 length equals 13 residues. Trimming shortened V by 4 bases and J by 10 bases, and 11 bases separated the two germline ends. CDR3 DNA: TGTGCCAGCAGCCCAAGAGCGCTCTCACCCCTCCACTTT. It specifies CASSPRALSPLHF.

V is TRBV2 and J is TRBJ2-3, with D perhaps TRBD2 (7 bases). Germline CDR1 SNHLY, CDR2 FYNNEI. The CDR3 covers 16 residues. V was trimmed by 5 bases and J by 3 bases, leaving 18 bases between them. For the CDR3, the DNA is TGTGCCAGCAGTTATTCTCTACGGGGGGCAACAGATACGCAGTATTTT. Its protein is CASSYSLRGATDTQYF. Drawing the rest from reference TRBV2 and TRBJ2-3, the complete variable domain is EPEVTQTPSHQVTQMGQEVILRCVPISNHLYFYWYRQILGQKVEFLVSFYNNEISEKSEIFDDQFSVERPDGSNFTLKIRSTKLEDSAMYFCASSYSLRGATDTQYFGPGTRLTVL.

The CDR3 here is CASSLRAGESTDTQYF. The CDR3 bases are TGCGCCAGCAGCTTGAGAGCGGGGGAGAGCACAGATACGCAGTATTTT. The chain carries TRBV5-1 and TRBJ2-3, with 8 bases matching TRBD2. This CDR3 has 16 residues. V shed 1 base, J shed 0 bases, and the junction held 4 bases outside the gene matches. Per the germline V gene, CDR1 is SGHRS and CDR2 is YFSETQ.

The chain carries TRBV6-4 and TRBJ2-1; the match to TRBD1 covers 7 bases. J lost 10 bases, V lost 1 base, and 1 base had no gene match. The CDR3 covers 12 residues. Germline V gives CDR1 MRHNA, CDR2 SNTAGT. The CDR3 region is CASSDFRGEQFF. CDR3 nucleotides: TGTGCCAGCAGTGACTTCAGGGGGGAGCAGTTCTTC.

This clone appeared a few times. The CDR3 protein is CAWTKGRSNQPQHF. CDR3 bases: TGTGCCTGGACTAAGGGACGGTCGAATCAGCCCCAGCATTTT. The chain joins TRBV30 to TRBJ1-5, with a tentative D call TRBD1 (5 bases). Germline-derived CDR1 and CDR2 are GTSNPN and SVGIG (reference sequence). V was shortened by 4 bases and J by 4 bases, with 14 bases between the two germline ends. The CDR3 sequence is 14 residues long.